The rows below give T cell receptor beta chains drawn from one sample of a study of shared clonotypes between healthy human individuals. The repertoire was sequenced with immunoSEQ multiplex PCR; TCRdb's copy has only in-frame clones and lacks some. Among 2 million to 2.5 million clones listed, approximately 95% were seen once. Sequenced: naive CD4+ T cells sorted from blood. The receptors stem from a man between 18 and 35 years old in good health. Each CDR3 is given with its conserved first and last residue. The D gene is left open where the match is weak. Where a row states a size, it is once, few, many or the class of an expanded clone; other rows omit it.

>-|TRBV6-6|-|TRBJ1-4
TGTGCCAGCAGGGACAGATCAACTAATGAAAAACTGTTTTTT
CASRDRSTNEKLFF
>-|TRBV20-1|-|TRBJ2-1
TGCAGTGCAACCCCTCAGGGGGAGCAGTTCTTC
CSATPQGEQFF
>-|TRBV19|-|TRBJ1-5
TGTGCCAGTAGTATCGGATCCGGGGCAAGATTGGGAGGCAATCAGCCCCAGCATTTT
CASSIGSGARLGGNQPQHF
>-|TRBV28|-|TRBJ1-5
TGTGCCAGCAGTTTCTCACAGGGCTCTTATAGCAATCAGCCCCAGCATTTT
CASSFSQGSYSNQPQHF
>-|TRBV27|TRBD1|TRBJ2-7
TGTGCCAGCAGGGTCGACAGGGGGTTTCCCTACCAGTACTTC
CASRVDRGFPYQYF
>-|TRBV19|-|TRBJ2-7
TGTGCCAGTAGTATGATGGCAGGGTTAACCTACGAGCAGTACTTC
CASSMMAGLTYEQYF
>-|TRBV7-2|-|TRBJ2-3
TGTGCCAGCAGCTTCCTAGGGGGGGATACGCAGTATTTT
CASSFLGGDTQYF
>once|TRBV2|TRBD2|TRBJ2-7
TGTGCCAGCAGACCTAGCGGGGCCTCCTACGAGCAGTACTTC
CASRPSGASYEQYF
>-|TRBV19|-|TRBJ2-3
TGTGCCAGTAGTATGGCGGGTACGCAGTATTTT
CASSMAGTQYF
>-|TRBV5-1|TRBD2|TRBJ2-1
TGCGCCAGCAGCTTGGGCGGGACTAGCGGGGGAAACAATGAGCAGTTCTTC
CASSLGGTSGGNNEQFF
>-|TRBV30|-|TRBJ1-6
TGTGCCCACCAGGGCCTCGGATATTCACCCCTCCACTTT
CAHQGLGYSPLHF
>-|TRBV30|-|TRBJ2-7
TGTGCCTGGAGTGTTAGGTCCGCCGGCCCTGTCTACGAGTACTTC
CAWSVRSAGPVYEYF
>-|TRBV10-3|TRBD1|TRBJ2-7
TGTGCCATCAGGCGGACAGGAAGCTCCTACGAGCAGTACTTC
CAIRRTGSSYEQYF
>-|TRBV2|TRBD1|TRBJ2-1
TGTGCCAGCAAGACAGGGTCTGTCCTACAAGGTGAGCAGTTCTTC
CASKTGSVLQGEQFF
>-|TRBV5-4|-|TRBJ2-2
TGTGCCGGCAGCCAACAGGGTTCTGGCGGGGAGCTGTTTTTT
CAGSQQGSGGELFF
>-|TRBV5-1|-|TRBJ1-4
TGCGCCAGCAGCTTGGCCAGGGCGGGGGCCTCCTACGTGTCGGATGAAAAACTGTTTTTT
CASSLARAGASYVSDEKLFF
>-|TRBV6-5|-|TRBJ2-7
TGTGCCAGCAGACGACAGTCCAGCTCCTACGAGCAGTACTTC
CASRRQSSSYEQYF
>-|TRBV20-1|-|TRBJ2-1
TGCAGTGCTCTCAGCGGACACGAGCAGTTCTTC
CSALSGHEQFF
>once|TRBV6-5|TRBD1|TRBJ2-7
TGTGCTACCGCTCGATATTTGACAGGGCGTTACGAGCAGTACTTC
CATARYLTGRYEQYF
>-|TRBV7-2|TRBD1|TRBJ2-7
TGTGCCAGCAGCTTAACTACAGGGGCCTACGAGCAGTACTTC
CASSLTTGAYEQYF
>-|TRBV18|TRBD1|TRBJ2-3
TGTGCCAGCTCACCCTTAACGTCGACAGGGGGCACAGATACGCAGTATTTT
CASSPLTSTGGTDTQYF
>-|TRBV27|-|TRBJ1-3
TGTGCCAGCAGTTTCCGGCAGGGTGACACCATATATTTT
CASSFRQGDTIYF
>-|TRBV5-1|TRBD1|TRBJ1-1
TGCGCCAGCAGCGCAACAGGGGACACTGAAGCTTTCTTT
CASSATGDTEAFF
>-|TRBV5-6|-|TRBJ2-7
TGTGCCAGCAGGCCCCGGGCAGGGCTCCACGAGCAGTACTTC
CASRPRAGLHEQYF
>-|TRBV7-9|-|TRBJ2-7
TGTGCCAGCAGCTCCGCTTGGCTGGCGGGGTCCTACGAGCAGTACTTC
CASSSAWLAGSYEQYF
>-|TRBV5-1|TRBD1|TRBJ2-2
TGCGCCAGCAGCGCGGGACAGGGAAGTACCGGGGAGCTGTTTTTT
CASSAGQGSTGELFF
>-|TRBV2|-|TRBJ1-1
TGTGCCAGCAGTGAAGCCAGTCATGGAACTGAAGCTTTCTTT
CASSEASHGTEAFF
>-|TRBV18|-|TRBJ2-7
TGTGCCAGCTCACCCCGGGTCACACAGGACGAGCAGTACTTC
CASSPRVTQDEQYF
>-|TRBV7-8|-|TRBJ2-1
TGTGCCAGCAGCTCCAAGAATGAGCAGTTCTTC
CASSSKNEQFF
>-|TRBV28|-|TRBJ2-3
TGTGCCAGCAGTTTATTCCAGGTCGGCCACACAGATACGCAGTATTTT
CASSLFQVGHTDTQYF
>once|TRBV5-4|-|TRBJ1-1
TGTGCCAGCAGCTTGGAAAGTGGCCCTGAAGCTTTCTTT
CASSLESGPEAFF
>-|TRBV27|-|TRBJ2-3
TGTGCCAGCAGTCCCCTAGTGGTAGATACGCAGTATTTT
CASSPLVVDTQYF